The text below deals with one TCR beta chain. This clonotype turned up a few times. Its antigen has not been determined. Nothing much larger sits one base from this clone, and base qualities are not available. This record belongs to a study of identical twins (dated by TCRdb to 2016 to 2017). The study in broad terms: To test whether fetal clonotypes persist, the study used deep sequencing on TCR alpha and beta repertoires from monozygotic twins, unrelated adults of various ages, and cord blood. Replicate twin experiments were performed at different times using different library preparation protocols to rule out contamination. Results the study describes overall, beyond this receptor: Abundant cord blood beta clonotypes had fewer insertions, young adult naive repertoires showed a similar but weaker trend, and memory repertoires showed no such trend. A weaker excess of twin sharing was found in beta out-of-frame sequences because the signal-to-noise ratio was lowered by fewer shared sequences. Compared with coincidental sharing between unrelated individuals, an excess of low generation-probability sequences was observed among out-of-frame TCR alpha sequences shared between twins. Recombination models systematically underestimated out-of-frame TCR alpha sharing in monozygotic twins but agreed with sharing between unrelated individuals. Because the same donors could not be followed over many years, the conclusions relied on cross-sectional statistical analysis. Invariant T cells such as MAIT and iNKT could partly confound zero-insertion analyses, though diverse VJ usage argued against this for most clonotypes.

Only healthy Caucasian donors were included. The twin cohort consisted of three pairs of female monozygotic twins, all aged about 18 to 29 years. RNA for TCR libraries was isolated from peripheral blood mononuclear cells. Receptor libraries were prepared by 5' RACE. Sequencing used an Illumina HiSeq 2000. Template switching added a universal primer binding site, and the final cDNA carried a unique molecular identifier that allowed TCR cDNA molecules to be counted accurately. Specific primers in the conserved constant-segment region were used to synthesize first-strand cDNA for the TCR alpha and beta chains. To control for contamination, each cDNA library was double barcoded with a SMART-Mk sample barcode plus Illumina barcodes. TruSeq adapter sequences along with Illumina sample barcodes were introduced in two successive PCR steps. TCR alpha and beta cDNA libraries were sequenced on the Illumina HiSeq platform with custom primers. Turning to the authors' computational methods: MiGEC was used to process raw reads and extract unique molecular identifiers, and MiXCR was used to find CDR3 positions. For each individual, recombination models were inferred using an EM algorithm with the repgenHMM and IGoR tools. The analysis of shared clonotypes was done with the tcR package in R, with sharing normalized by the product of cloneset sizes. To study raw recombination without the effects of thymic and clonal selection, out-of-frame nonproductive sequences were analyzed. Using fastp at Q25 and MiXCR, TCRdb reprocessed the public reads and kept productive beta chains. Merged by CDR3 protein, the rows form single entries marked with the most common genes and DNA. The V and J calls, along with clone size, are taken from TCRdb and not from the paper's own processing. The sample yields approximately 700,000 distinct CDR3 sequences; 15% to 20% were counted once. The biggest ten clones account for 10% to 15% of the sample.

These data were also filed under a second study, of T cells expressing NK-cell markers. Reported in the second study: Three sorted T-cell subsets (CD3+CD56+NKG2C+, CD3+CD56+NKG2C- and CD3+CD56-NKG2C+) from several donors had their TCR beta-chain repertoires profiled. Among the eight sequenced donors, seven were HCMV-seropositive and one was HCMV-seronegative. In several experiments an anti-gammadeltaTCR antibody was added to restrict sorting to alphabetaTCR-expressing T cells. In a handful of donors, the dominant CD3+CD56+NKG2C+ clonotypes ranked among the top 10 CD8+ clonotypes, making up roughly 1.0-8% of CD8+ T cells. Those dominant clonotypes were again the most abundant among CD3+CD56-NKG2C+ cells in a handful of donors, at about 28.3-60.1%. Whether the expanded NKG2C-expressing T cell clones were specific for HCMV antigens remained unclear. The study sequenced eight donors, all healthy volunteers chosen at random: three men and five women. To determine HCMV serostatus, a commercial ELISA kit was used to detect HCMV-specific IgG in serum. Bulk peripheral blood T-cell repertoires were additionally sequenced from unsorted PBMC for several donors. MIGEC handled demultiplexing of the reads and grouping by UMI, while MiTCR was used to assemble and quantify clonotypes. To remove erroneous sequences, TCR cDNA sequences were retained only when supported by two or more reads. The tcR package was used for downstream repertoire analysis, and clonotypes were matched between fractions using CDR3 nucleotide sequence together with V segment. VDJmatch was used to annotate antigen specificity against VDJdb, with one amino acid substitution in CDR3 allowed.

The sequence was obtained from a woman aged 18-35 years in good health. Sequencing used PBMCs.

In nucleotide form, the sequence is TGTGCCACAGCTAGCGGGGGCTCGAGTGAGCAGTTCTTC. Translated, it gives CATASGGSSEQFF. The rearrangement joined TRBV6-4 to TRBJ2-1; TRBD2 agrees with 10 junctional bases. The CDR3 covers 13 residues, taking in both the cysteine and the phenylalanine. The read is trimmed to its CDR3 DNA, 39 bases read in frame from base 1. Trimming takes 10 bases off V and 9 bases off J; junction bases not matched to a gene: 9. The germline V gene specifies MRHNA as CDR1 and SNTAGT as CDR2.